This TCR beta chain was profiled in a study of shared clonotypes between healthy human individuals. CDR3 length equals 15 residues. The germline V gene encodes CDR1 MNHEY and CDR2 SVGAGI. V was pared by 6 bases and J by 7 bases, with 21 bases between. Here immunoSEQ multiplex PCR was the method, and the copy in TCRdb shows in-frame clones only, minus some. The sample has approximately 2.3 million clones; 93% are singletons. Sequences were obtained from naive CD4+ T cells from PBMCs. Documented subset: CD45RA+ positively selected. This receptor was obtained from a man aged 18 to 30 in good health. Some clones in this sample may be carry-over from other donors' samples. The chain employs TRBV6-5 and TRBJ1-2; D is undetermined. CDR3 bases: TGTGCCAGCAGCCTATTCCGGGCGGAACCCCGTGGCTACACCTTC. It codes for CASSLFRAEPRGYTF.